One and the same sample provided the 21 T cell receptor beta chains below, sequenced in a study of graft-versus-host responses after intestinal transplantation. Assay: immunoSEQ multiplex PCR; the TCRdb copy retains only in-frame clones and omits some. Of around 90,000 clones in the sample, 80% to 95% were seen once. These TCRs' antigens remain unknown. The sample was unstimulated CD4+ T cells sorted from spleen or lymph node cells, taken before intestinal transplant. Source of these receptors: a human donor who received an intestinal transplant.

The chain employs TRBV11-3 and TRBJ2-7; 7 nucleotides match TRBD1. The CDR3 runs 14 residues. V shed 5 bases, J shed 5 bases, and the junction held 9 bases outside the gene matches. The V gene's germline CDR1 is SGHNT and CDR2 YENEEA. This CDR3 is CASSPEADRDEQYF. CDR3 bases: TGTGCCAGCAGCCCCGAGGCCGACAGGGACGAGCAGTACTTC.

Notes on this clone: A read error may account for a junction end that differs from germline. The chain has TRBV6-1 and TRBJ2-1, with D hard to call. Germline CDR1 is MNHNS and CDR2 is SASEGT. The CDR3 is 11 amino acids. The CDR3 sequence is CVSSEKGEQFF. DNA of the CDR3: TGTGTCAGCAGTGAAAAGGGAGAGCAGTTCTTC.

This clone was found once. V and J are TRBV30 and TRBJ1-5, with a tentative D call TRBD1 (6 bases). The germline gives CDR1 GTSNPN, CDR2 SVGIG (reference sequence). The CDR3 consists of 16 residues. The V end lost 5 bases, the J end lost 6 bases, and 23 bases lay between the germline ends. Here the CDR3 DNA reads TGTGCCTGGGGGTCCCAAGGGGGGATTCAGGGTCAGCCCCAGCATTTT. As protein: CAWGSQGGIQGQPQHF.

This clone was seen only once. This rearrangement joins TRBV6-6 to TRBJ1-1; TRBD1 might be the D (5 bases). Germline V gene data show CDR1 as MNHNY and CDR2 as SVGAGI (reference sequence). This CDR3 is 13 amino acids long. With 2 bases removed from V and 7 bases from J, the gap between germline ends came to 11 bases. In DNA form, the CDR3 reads TGTGCCAGCAGTTACATTTTGGGGGATGAAGCTTTCTTT. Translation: CASSYILGDEAFF.

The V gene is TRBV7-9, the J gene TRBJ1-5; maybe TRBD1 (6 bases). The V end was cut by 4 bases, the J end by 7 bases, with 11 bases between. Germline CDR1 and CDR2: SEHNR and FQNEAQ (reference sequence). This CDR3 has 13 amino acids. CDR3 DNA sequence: TGTGCCAGCAGCTCGACAGGTGGACAGCCCCAGCATTTT. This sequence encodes CASSSTGGQPQHF.

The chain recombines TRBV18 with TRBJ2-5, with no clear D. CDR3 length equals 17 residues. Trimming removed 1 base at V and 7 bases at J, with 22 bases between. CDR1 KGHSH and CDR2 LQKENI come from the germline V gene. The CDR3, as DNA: TGTGCCAGCTCACCACAGCCAGGCCGCCTAGTGAAGGGGACCCAGTACTTC. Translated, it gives CASSPQPGRLVKGTQYF.

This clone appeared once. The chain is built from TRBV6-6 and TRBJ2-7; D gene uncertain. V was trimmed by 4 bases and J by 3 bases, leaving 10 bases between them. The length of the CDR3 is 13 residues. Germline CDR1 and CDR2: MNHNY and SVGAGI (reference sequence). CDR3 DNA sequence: TGTGCCAGCAGTTCTCGGGTCAACTACGAGCAGTACTTC. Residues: CASSSRVNYEQYF.

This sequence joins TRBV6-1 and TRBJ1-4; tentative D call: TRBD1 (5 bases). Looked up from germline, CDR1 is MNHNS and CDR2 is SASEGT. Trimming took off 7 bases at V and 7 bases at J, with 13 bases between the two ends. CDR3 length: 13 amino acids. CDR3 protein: CASIRGDGEKLFF. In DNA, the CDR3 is TGTGCCAGCATTCGGGGGGATGGTGAAAAACTGTTTTTT.

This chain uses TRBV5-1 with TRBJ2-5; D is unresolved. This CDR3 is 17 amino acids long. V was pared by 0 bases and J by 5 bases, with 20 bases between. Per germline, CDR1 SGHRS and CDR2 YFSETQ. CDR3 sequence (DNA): TGCGCCAGCAGCTTGGCGCGTTTGGTGGCGGATTTGGAGACCCAGTACTTC. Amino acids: CASSLARLVADLETQYF.

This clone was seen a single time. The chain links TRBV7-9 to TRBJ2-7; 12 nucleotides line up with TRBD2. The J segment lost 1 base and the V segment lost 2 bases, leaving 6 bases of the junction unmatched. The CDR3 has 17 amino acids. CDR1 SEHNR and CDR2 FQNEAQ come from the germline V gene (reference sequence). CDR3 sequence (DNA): TGTGCCAGCAGCTTACCGAGGACTAGCGGGAAATCCTACGAGCAGTACTTC. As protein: CASSLPRTSGKSYEQYF.

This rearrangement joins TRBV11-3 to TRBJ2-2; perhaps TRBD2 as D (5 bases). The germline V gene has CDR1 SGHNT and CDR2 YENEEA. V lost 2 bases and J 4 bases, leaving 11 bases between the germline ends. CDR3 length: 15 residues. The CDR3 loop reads CASSLTRWGTGELFF. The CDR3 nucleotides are TGTGCCAGCAGCTTAACTAGATGGGGCACCGGGGAGCTGTTTTTT.

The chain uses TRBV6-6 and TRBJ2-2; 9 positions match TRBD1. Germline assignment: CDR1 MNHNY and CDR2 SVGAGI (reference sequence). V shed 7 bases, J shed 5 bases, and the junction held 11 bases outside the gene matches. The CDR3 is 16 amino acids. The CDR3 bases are TGTGCCAGCATTAACACAGGGGGCGCTCGGACCGGGGAGCTGTTTTTT. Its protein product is CASINTGGARTGELFF.

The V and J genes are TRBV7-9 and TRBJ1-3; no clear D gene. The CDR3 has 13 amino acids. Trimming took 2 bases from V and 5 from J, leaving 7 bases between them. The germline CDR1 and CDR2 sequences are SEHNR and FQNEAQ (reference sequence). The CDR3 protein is CASSLTTRNTIYF. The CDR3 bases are TGTGCCAGCAGCTTAACCACCCGAAACACCATATATTTT.

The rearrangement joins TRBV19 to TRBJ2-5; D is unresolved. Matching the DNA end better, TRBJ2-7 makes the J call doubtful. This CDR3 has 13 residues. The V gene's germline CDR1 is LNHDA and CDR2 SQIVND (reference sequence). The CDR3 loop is CASSVARSYEQYF. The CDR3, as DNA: TGTGCCAGTAGTGTGGCTAGGTCCTACGAGCAGTACTTC.

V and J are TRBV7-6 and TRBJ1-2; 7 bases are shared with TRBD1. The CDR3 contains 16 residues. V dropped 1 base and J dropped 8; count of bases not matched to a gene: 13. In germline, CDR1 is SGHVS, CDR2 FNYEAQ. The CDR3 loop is CASSLEGWTGVEGYTF. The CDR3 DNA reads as TGTGCCAGCAGCTTAGAGGGTTGGACAGGTGTTGAGGGCTACACCTTC.

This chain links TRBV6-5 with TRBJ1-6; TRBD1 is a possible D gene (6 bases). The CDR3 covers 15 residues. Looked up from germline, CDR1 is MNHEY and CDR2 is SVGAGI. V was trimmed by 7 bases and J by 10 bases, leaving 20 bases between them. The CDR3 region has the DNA TGTGCCAGCACCCGGAATCGGGGGGCAGGATCACCCCTCCACTTT. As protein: CASTRNRGAGSPLHF.

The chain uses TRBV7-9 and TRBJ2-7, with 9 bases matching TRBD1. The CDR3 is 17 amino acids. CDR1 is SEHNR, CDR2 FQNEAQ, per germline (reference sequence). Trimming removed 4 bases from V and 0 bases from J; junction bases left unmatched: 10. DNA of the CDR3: TGTGCCAGCAGCTCACACGAGGACAGGGGAAGCTCCTACGAGCAGTACTTC. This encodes CASSSHEDRGSSYEQYF.

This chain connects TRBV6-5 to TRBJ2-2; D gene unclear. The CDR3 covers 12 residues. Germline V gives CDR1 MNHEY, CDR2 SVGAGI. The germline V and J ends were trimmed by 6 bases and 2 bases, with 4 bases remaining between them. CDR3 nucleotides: TGTGCCAGCAGGCGTAACACCGGGGAGCTGTTTTTT. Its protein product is CASRRNTGELFF.

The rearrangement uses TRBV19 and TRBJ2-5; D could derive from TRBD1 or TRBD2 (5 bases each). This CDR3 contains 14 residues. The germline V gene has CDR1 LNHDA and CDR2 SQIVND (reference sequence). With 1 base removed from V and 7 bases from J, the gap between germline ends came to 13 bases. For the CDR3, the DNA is TGTGCCAGTAGTATAGTAGGGGACGGTGGGACCCAGTACTTC. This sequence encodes CASSIVGDGGTQYF.

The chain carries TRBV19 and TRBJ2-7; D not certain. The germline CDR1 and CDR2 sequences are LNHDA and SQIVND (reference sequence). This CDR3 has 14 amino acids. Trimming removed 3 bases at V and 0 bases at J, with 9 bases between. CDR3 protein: CASSIGLSSYEQYF. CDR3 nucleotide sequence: TGTGCCAGTAGTATTGGGTTATCCTCCTACGAGCAGTACTTC.

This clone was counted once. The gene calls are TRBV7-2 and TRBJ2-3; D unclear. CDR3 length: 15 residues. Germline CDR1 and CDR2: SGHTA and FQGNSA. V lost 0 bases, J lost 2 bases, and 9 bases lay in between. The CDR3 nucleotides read TGTGCCAGCAGCTTAGCGTCGGCCTACACAGATACGCAGTATTTT. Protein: CASSLASAYTDTQYF.